This T cell receptor beta chain was identified in a study of CD8 T cells in ankylosing spondylitis (dated by TCRdb to 2017 to 2019). About the study as a whole: To find TCR variants linked to disease, the study profiled T cell receptor beta repertoires in ankylosing spondylitis patients and healthy donors. In total, the full study cohort was made up of some 110 healthy donors and 25 ankylosing spondylitis patients. Samples of peripheral blood were taken, and for ankylosing spondylitis patients, synovial fluid was collected as well. Here is what the overall study found, with its caveats: The disease-linked clones were reported as significantly enriched in matched synovial fluid samples from ankylosing spondylitis patients. The disease-linked clones showed a CD8+ phenotype and occurred at relatively low frequencies in peripheral blood. Some of the motif variants had been reported before in the synovial fluid and blood of reactive arthritis patients, a finding that suggests common disease-initiation mechanisms. Blood from ankylosing spondylitis patients appeared to be characterized by a TCR beta motif composed of 7 to 9 highly homologous amino acid variants.

According to the germline V gene, CDR1 reads MNHNS and CDR2 reads SASEGT. Including cysteine and phenylalanine, the CDR3 has 14 amino acids. The retained sequence is limited to the CDR3, 42 bases, with the frame set at the first base. V sheds 2 bases and J sheds 7 bases, leaving 9 bases between their ends. Sequenced on an Illumina HiSeq 2500. Quantitative 5'-RACE with molecular barcodes was used to prepare TCR beta libraries. Processing in the source paper ran as follows. Disease-linked TCR variants were identified with a new computational method built on a probabilistic model of VDJ rearrangement. TCRdb trimmed the raw reads at Q25, called clones with MiXCR and kept productive beta chains. Each entry is one CDR3 protein sequence, shown with its most common DNA and genes. TCRdb's processing, not the authors' own work, is the source of the V and J calls. This sample gives approximately 400,000 distinct CDR3 sequences in total; approximately 26% of them show up just once. The ten most abundant clones make up 0.85% to 1% of the sample.

In its sample, this clonotype was seen a few times. The clone's antigen remains unknown. No much larger clone exists at a distance of one base, and base qualities are not known. This clonotype was sampled from a male donor with ankylosing spondylitis. The chain is assembled from TRBV6-1 and TRBJ1-6; no D gene can be assigned with confidence. Specimen: blood, either unsorted or a sorted T cell fraction (not recorded which). The sequenced DNA: TGTGCCAGCAGTGAATTCGACGGGAATTCACCCCTCCACTTT. This sequence encodes CASSEFDGNSPLHF.